This T cell receptor (beta chain) was retrieved from a study of cytomegalovirus exposure and HLA in healthy donors. Findings and caveats of the study: TCR beta chains numbering under 200 were designated cytomegalovirus-associated. There were several of the most significant clusters that appeared linked to common viral pathogens in a later analysis.

V shed 2 bases and J 0 bases; nucleotides not matched to a gene: 7. The germline CDR1 and CDR2 sequences are WNHNN and SYGVQD (reference sequence). The CDR3 is 16 amino acids. PCR amplification relied on 60 Vbeta primers (plus 13 Jbeta primers). Repertoires were generated with immunoSEQ multiplex PCR, while TCRdb's copy carries only in-frame clones and drops some. Here the sample spans roughly 100,000 clones, roughly 9.1% being singletons. A word on this clone: What it binds is unknown.

Sequencing input: PBMCs. The V call is TRBV10-1, the J call TRBJ2-7, with 7 bases lining up with TRBD2. This sequence originates from a man between 35 and 55 years old in good health and CMV-seropositive. The CDR3 is CASSERASGSSYEQYF. CDR3 sequence (DNA): TGCGCCAGCAGTGAGCGGGCTAGCGGAAGCTCCTACGAGCAGTACTTC.